This T cell receptor beta chain was sequenced during a study of T cells in Graves' hyperthyroidism and ophthalmopathy. General study findings and limits: Progression to ophthalmopathy was predicted a median of approximately seven months early.

RNA transcripts yielded amplified TCR beta CDR3 regions. Initially, a first-round RT-PCR of the TCR CDR3 employed the HTBI primer set. In TCRdb, the multiplex PCR reads were re-called with MiXCR into one record per CDR3 protein. The table includes about 740,000 distinct CDR3 sequences, around 15% detected once. To note about this clonotype: Its antigen is unknown.

Germline CDR1 and CDR2: DFQATT and SNEGSKA (reference sequence). Between the trimmed V and J ends, which lost 2 bases and 8 bases, there was a span of 18 bases. CDR3 length equals 14 residues. The TCR originated in a woman between 18 and 29 years old with Graves' hyperthyroidism. The sample was blood. The chain is built from TRBV20-1 and TRBJ1-2; D is unclear. In DNA form, the CDR3 reads TGCAGTGCTAGAACGACTTCCCCCAAAGGAGGCTACACCTTC. Translated: CSARTTSPKGGYTF.